The 11 T cell receptor beta chains below come from one sample, sequenced in a study of cytomegalovirus exposure and HLA in healthy donors. The method was immunoSEQ multiplex PCR; TCRdb's version includes in-frame clones alone and lacks a portion of them. The data hold 180,000 or so clones, with around nine tenths observed a single time. The material sequenced was PBMCs. The receptors were gathered from a man younger than 35 in good health and CMV-seropositive.

The CDR3 sequence: CASSSTSPETQYF. Here the CDR3 DNA reads TGTGCCAGCAGCTCAACTAGCCCAGAGACCCAGTACTTC. V is TRBV13 and J is TRBJ2-5; a possible D gene is TRBD2 (6 bases). Trimming left V 4 bases short and J 4 bases short, with 10 bases between. CDR1 PRHDT and CDR2 FYEKMQ come from the germline V gene (reference sequence). The CDR3 totals 13 residues. The full variable domain, its missing parts supplied by reference TRBV13 and TRBJ2-5, is AAGVIQSPRHLIKEKRETATLKCYPIPRHDTVYWYQQGPGQDPQFLISFYEKMQSDKGSIPDRFSAQQFSDYHSELNMSSLELGDSALYFCASSSTSPETQYFGPGTRLLVL.

This clone was observed once. The rearrangement uses TRBV5-4 and TRBJ2-7; 7 nucleotides align to TRBD2. Unmatched junction bases numbered 6, after V lost 3 bases and J lost 3 bases. The CDR3 covers 14 residues. Germline CDR1 reads SGHNT; CDR2 reads YYREEE (reference sequence). The DNA of the CDR3 is TGTGCCAGCAGCTCCAGCGGGGCGAACTACGAGCAGTACTTC. This codes for CASSSSGANYEQYF.

This sequence joins TRBV10-3 and TRBJ2-7, with 9 bases that match TRBD1. Germline V gene data show CDR1 as ENHRY and CDR2 as SYGVKD. Trimming removed 5 bases from V and 2 bases from J; junction bases left unmatched: 7. The CDR3 contains 15 residues. Here the CDR3 DNA reads TGTGCCATCAGTACCGGGACAGGGAGAACCTACGAGCAGTACTTC. Residues: CAISTGTGRTYEQYF.

The chain recombines TRBV6-5 with TRBJ2-1, with 7 positions matching TRBD2. The CDR3 totals 16 residues. Germline CDR1 is MNHEY and CDR2 is SVGAGI. Germline trimming cut 4 bases from V and 10 bases from J; bases unmatched to any gene: 16. CDR3 amino acids: CASSSPDTGGEGEQFF. CDR3 DNA sequence: TGTGCCAGCAGTTCCCCTGATACGGGAGGTGAAGGAGAGCAGTTCTTC.

The chain recombines TRBV9 with TRBJ1-5, with D unclear. The V gene's germline CDR1 is SGDLS and CDR2 YYNGEE. The V end lost 0 bases, the J end lost 0 bases, and 16 bases lay between the germline ends. The CDR3 runs to 18 residues. As DNA, the CDR3 is TGTGCCAGCAGCGTAGCCACTATCGAAATCTTTAGCAATCAGCCCCAGCATTTT. Translating it yields CASSVATIEIFSNQPQHF.

The J gene is TRBJ2-5, the V gene TRBV7-8; D not resolved. This CDR3 contains 13 residues. Germline CDR1 SGHVS, CDR2 FQNEAQ. The ends were cut back, 1 base at V and 5 bases at J, with 8 bases in the middle. In DNA, the CDR3 is TGTGCCAGCAGCTTAGGCGGCCGGGAGACCCAGTACTTC. Protein product: CASSLGGRETQYF.

The V call is TRBV19, the J call TRBJ1-4; 7 bases are a match to TRBD1. Germline V CDR1 and CDR2: LNHDA, SQIVND (reference sequence). The trim removed 6 bases at V and 5 bases at J, leaving 6 bases unmatched. The CDR3 contains 14 residues. The CDR3 reads CASREGQINEKLFF. The CDR3 region has the DNA TGTGCCAGTAGGGAGGGACAGATCAATGAAAAACTGTTTTTT. The variable domain in full, with the rest retrieved from reference TRBV19 and TRBJ1-4, is DGGITQSPKYLFRKEGQNVTLSCEQNLNHDAMYWYRQDPGQGLRLIYYSQIVNDFQKGDIAEGYSVSREKKESFPLTVTSAQKNPTAFYLCASREGQINEKLFFGSGTQLSVL.

This chain uses TRBV27 with TRBJ2-3; D unresolved. Trimming took 3 bases from V and 8 from J, leaving 9 bases between them. Germline V lookup: CDR1 MNHEY, CDR2 SMNVEV (reference sequence). The CDR3 is made up of 12 amino acids. The CDR3 is CASSLGQVTQYF. The CDR3 DNA follows: TGTGCCAGCAGTTTGGGCCAAGTTACGCAGTATTTT.

This clone has only a few counts. The chain links TRBV28 to TRBJ1-1; no reliable D call. CDR1 is MDHEN, CDR2 SYDVKM, per germline. The ends were cut back, 6 bases at V and 0 bases at J, with 8 bases in the middle. The CDR3 runs to 13 residues. The CDR3 here is CASRYSMNTEAFF. The CDR3 coding sequence is TGTGCCAGCAGGTACAGCATGAACACTGAAGCTTTCTTT.

CDR3 nucleotides: TGTGCCAGCAGTCCCAGGGGTTTAGGAGAGACCCAGTACTTC. It specifies CASSPRGLGETQYF. V is TRBV27 and J is TRBJ2-5, with D tentatively TRBD1 (6 bases). Germline V gene sequence: CDR1 MNHEY, CDR2 SMNVEV (reference sequence). This CDR3 has 14 amino acids. The V end lost 5 bases, the J end lost 4 bases, and 14 bases lay between the germline ends.

This clone was seen a single time. The chain has TRBV15 and TRBJ1-4; D might be TRBD1 (6 bases). V dropped 1 base and J dropped 7 bases, with 16 bases sitting between them. The V gene's germline CDR1 is LNHNV and CDR2 YYDKDF (reference sequence). The CDR3 is made up of 16 amino acids. The CDR3 is CATSRGPTGISEKLFF. CDR3 DNA sequence: TGTGCCACCAGCAGAGGACCGACAGGAATCTCTGAAAAACTGTTTTTT. Drawing the rest from reference TRBV15 and TRBJ1-4, the complete variable domain is DAMVIQNPRYQVTQFGKPVTLSCSQTLNHNVMYWYQQKSSQAPKLLFHYYDKDFNNEADTPDNFQSRRPNTSFCFLDIRSPGLGDTAMYLCATSRGPTGISEKLFFGSGTQLSVL.